These 22 T cell receptor beta chains originate from one sample sequenced in a study of blood T cell repertoires in COVID-19. Measured with immunoSEQ multiplex PCR; TCRdb has only the in-frame clones, and not every one. The sample records 200,000 to 250,000 clones, around 84% being singletons. The sequenced sample consisted of PBMCs or T cells enriched from blood (not recorded which). Every receptor here comes from a woman in her forties who had recovered from COVID-19.

CDR3 in DNA: TGTGCCAGCAGTTTACAGAGCGGGGCCTACAATGAGCAGTTCTTC. Its translation is CASSLQSGAYNEQFF. The chain has TRBV27 and TRBJ2-1, with TRBD2 matching 7 bases. The germline V gene encodes CDR1 MNHEY and CDR2 SMNVEV (reference sequence). Trimming cost V 2 bases and J 2 bases; bases outside gene matches: 3. This CDR3 has 15 amino acids.

The CDR3 protein is CASSQVGTGAQYF. In DNA, the CDR3 is TGCGCCAGCAGCCAAGTAGGCACAGGGGCGCAGTATTTT. This chain links TRBV4-1 with TRBJ2-3, with TRBD1 matching over 7 bases. The CDR3 contains 13 residues. V lost 1 base and J lost 10; bases outside the gene matches: 5. The V gene's germline CDR1 is MGHRA and CDR2 YSYEKL.

The chain carries TRBV11-3 and TRBJ2-1, with 7 positions matching TRBD2. The CDR3 contains 17 residues. CDR1 is SGHNT, CDR2 YENEEA, per germline. Germline trimming cut 1 base from V and 2 bases from J; bases unmatched to any gene: 8. The CDR3: CASSLGVASGTYNEQFF. CDR3 nucleotide sequence: TGTGCCAGCAGCTTAGGTGTGGCTAGCGGAACCTACAATGAGCAGTTCTTC.

The J gene is TRBJ1-5, the V gene TRBV2, with 7 bases aligning to TRBD1. The CDR3 is made up of 15 amino acids. CDR1 is SNHLY, CDR2 FYNNEI, per germline. With 6 bases clipped from V and 0 bases from J, the junction kept 5 bases outside the gene matches. The CDR3 nucleotides read TGTGCCAGCAGAAGGGACAGCTATAGCAATCAGCCCCAGCATTTT. Translating it yields CASRRDSYSNQPQHF.

The V call is TRBV7-8, the J call TRBJ2-5; maybe TRBD2 (5 bases). Trimming stripped 7 bases from V and 5 bases from J, with 14 bases between. CDR1 and CDR2 from the germline V gene are SGHVS and FQNEAQ. The CDR3 length is 13 residues. The CDR3, as DNA: TGTGCCAGCACCTCATCTGTAGCGGAGACCCAGTACTTC. Residues: CASTSSVAETQYF.

This clone has more than one count but fewer than ten. The chain uses TRBV6-5 and TRBJ2-3; the D gene is possibly TRBD2 (5 bases). The length of the CDR3 is 16 residues. V was shortened by 0 bases and J by 6 bases, with 16 bases between the two germline ends. From germline, CDR1 is MNHEY and CDR2 SVGAGI. This chain's CDR3 is CASSYSPGFGLDTQYF. In nucleotides, the CDR3 is TGTGCCAGCAGTTACTCGCCGGGGTTCGGTTTGGATACGCAGTATTTT.

There are a few counts of this clone. The genes are TRBV7-6 and TRBJ2-3; 10 bases fit TRBD2. V lost 5 bases and J lost 2; bases outside the gene matches: 19. Germline CDR1 is SGHVS and CDR2 is FNYEAQ. CDR3 length: 20 residues. The CDR3 sequence is CASSPTYIPGLAEYTDTQYF. DNA of the CDR3: TGTGCCAGCAGCCCAACTTATATCCCCGGACTAGCGGAGTACACAGATACGCAGTATTTT.

The chain recombines TRBV7-8 with TRBJ2-1; D remains ambiguous. CDR1 and CDR2 from the germline V gene are SGHVS and FQNEAQ. Trimming stripped 1 base from V and 9 bases from J, with 13 bases between. The length of the CDR3 is 14 residues. The chain's CDR3 is CASSLGSSLGEQFF. The DNA for the CDR3 is TGTGCCAGCAGCTTAGGGTCTAGTCTCGGTGAGCAGTTCTTC.

J is TRBJ1-1 and V is TRBV18; 7 bases map to TRBD1. After removal of 1 base from V and 0 bases from J, the junction contained 8 bases not matched to a gene. The CDR3 is 17 amino acids. CDR1 and CDR2 from the germline V gene are KGHSH and LQKENI. This CDR3 reads CASSPRNRQGLNTEAFF. The CDR3 nucleotides are TGTGCCAGCTCACCACGGAACAGACAGGGCTTGAACACTGAAGCTTTCTTT.

This sequence joins TRBV9 and TRBJ1-3; tentatively, D is TRBD1 (5 bases). The germline V gene has CDR1 SGDLS and CDR2 YYNGEE. The CDR3 has 14 amino acids. Trimming took 0 bases from V and 8 from J, leaving 12 bases between them. The DNA for the CDR3 is TGTGCCAGCAGCGTAGGATCGGTCAGGGACACCATATATTTT. Its protein is CASSVGSVRDTIYF.

This clone was detected only a few times. This chain links TRBV28 with TRBJ2-7; possibly TRBD1 for D (6 bases). CDR3 size: 13 residues. The germline V and J ends were trimmed by 5 bases and 2 bases, with 10 bases remaining between them. CDR1 and CDR2 from the germline V gene are MDHEN and SYDVKM. The CDR3 DNA follows: TGTGCCAGCAGTAGGACAGATACCTACGAGCAGTACTTC. Amino acids: CASSRTDTYEQYF.

CDR3 loop: CASSTRQGSYNEQFF. The CDR3 nucleotides are TGTGCCAGTAGTACCAGACAGGGGTCCTACAATGAGCAGTTCTTC. The rearrangement links TRBV19 to TRBJ2-1, with 8 bases matching TRBD1. The CDR3 totals 15 residues. Per the germline V gene, CDR1 is LNHDA and CDR2 is SQIVND (reference sequence). Losses at the gene ends were 4 bases for V and 1 base for J; bases not matched to a gene: 3.

This clone occurred once. J is TRBJ2-5 and V is TRBV11-3; 7 positions match TRBD2. V was pared by 5 bases and J by 5 bases, with 14 bases of the junction left unmatched. Germline V gene sequence: CDR1 SGHNT, CDR2 YENEEA. The CDR3 is 16 residues long. The CDR3 sequence: CASSPPWEAGSETQYF. The CDR3 DNA is TGTGCCAGCAGCCCCCCATGGGAAGCGGGGAGTGAGACCCAGTACTTC. Drawing the rest from reference TRBV11-3 and TRBJ2-5, the complete variable domain is EAGVVQSPRYKIIEKKQPVAFWCNPISGHNTLYWYLQNLGQGPELLIRYENEEAVDDSQLPKDRFSAERLKGVDSTLKIQPAELGDSAVYLCASSPPWEAGSETQYFGPGTRLLVL.

The rearrangement joins TRBV9 to TRBJ2-1, with D perhaps matching TRBD2 (5 bases). Trimming stripped 0 bases from V and 6 bases from J, with 13 bases between. This CDR3 contains 15 residues. The germline V gene encodes CDR1 SGDLS and CDR2 YYNGEE. CDR3: CASSVGGVGINEQFF. Here the CDR3 DNA reads TGTGCCAGCAGCGTAGGGGGAGTGGGTATCAATGAGCAGTTCTTC.

This clone came up once. This chain joins TRBV5-1 and TRBJ2-6; 7 bases fit TRBD1. The CDR3 is 17 residues long. V lost 1 base, J lost 2 bases, and 6 bases stayed unmatched. Germline loops: CDR1 SGHRS, CDR2 YFSETQ. The DNA for the CDR3 is TGCGCCAGCAGCTTGAGTCCCGACAGGGCTGGGGCCAACGTCCTGACTTTC. Protein sequence: CASSLSPDRAGANVLTF.

The chain uses TRBV5-6 and TRBJ2-1; 11 nucleotides match TRBD2. The ends lost 3 bases at V and 4 bases at J; junction bases unmatched: 6. Germline V gives CDR1 SGHDT, CDR2 YYEEEE. This CDR3 contains 16 residues. The CDR3 region has the DNA TGTGCCAGCAGCTACGCCGGGACTAGCGGTTACAATGAGCAGTTCTTC. This sequence encodes CASSYAGTSGYNEQFF.

This clone was detected a few times. In the same sample, other DNA sequences code for this CDR3. In DNA form, the CDR3 reads TGTGCCAGCAGTCCCGGACAGACCCTGGGGACCCAGTACTTC. Protein: CASSPGQTLGTQYF. This chain uses TRBV27 with TRBJ2-5; perhaps TRBD1 as D (6 bases). This CDR3 has 14 amino acids. Trimming stripped 5 bases from V and 7 bases from J, with 17 bases between. CDR1 MNHEY and CDR2 SMNVEV come from the germline V gene (reference sequence).

This rearrangement joins TRBV3-1 (or the pseudogene TRBV3-2) to TRBJ2-2; TRBD2 matches 12 bases. Germline V lookup: CDR1 LGHDT, CDR2 YNNKEL (reference sequence). The CDR3 loop spans 20 amino acids. V shed 0 bases, J shed 0 bases, and the junction held 8 bases outside the gene matches. The CDR3, as DNA: TGTGCCAGCAGCCAAGATCGGACTAGCGGGGTCGCATCGAACACCGGGGAGCTGTTTTTT. Translated, it gives CASSQDRTSGVASNTGELFF.

V and J are TRBV7-9 and TRBJ1-3; TRBD1 matches 8 bases. With 1 base clipped from V and 3 bases from J, the junction kept 5 bases outside the gene matches. Germline V gives CDR1 SEHNR, CDR2 FQNEAQ (reference sequence). The CDR3 length is 16 residues. In DNA, the CDR3 is TGTGCCAGCAGCTTAGGGCAGGGGGCTAATGGAAACACCATATATTTT. Translation gives CASSLGQGANGNTIYF.

The V call is TRBV7-2, the J call TRBJ2-2; 13 nucleotides line up with TRBD2. The CDR3 has 16 amino acids. CDR1 and CDR2 (germline): SGHTA, FQGNSA. J gave up 6 bases and V 4 bases, and 5 bases lay outside the gene matches. The CDR3 region is CASSSRLAGGPGELFF. In DNA, the CDR3 is TGTGCCAGCAGCTCTAGACTAGCGGGAGGCCCCGGGGAGCTGTTTTTT.

J is TRBJ2-6 and V is TRBV11-3; D uncertain. The CDR3 consists of 17 residues. The germline CDR1 and CDR2 sequences are SGHNT and YENEEA. Trimming cost V 3 bases and J 0 bases, with 12 bases left between them. The CDR3 coding sequence is TGTGCCAGCAGCTTGATAGAAAATTACTCTGGGGCCAACGTCCTGACTTTC. It encodes CASSLIENYSGANVLTF. Filled out from reference TRBV11-3 and TRBJ2-6, the complete variable domain reads EAGVVQSPRYKIIEKKQPVAFWCNPISGHNTLYWYLQNLGQGPELLIRYENEEAVDDSQLPKDRFSAERLKGVDSTLKIQPAELGDSAVYLCASSLIENYSGANVLTFGAGSRLTVL.

This CDR3 reads CASSPGTASSGNTIYF. The CDR3, as DNA: TGCGCCAGCAGTCCCGGGACAGCTAGCTCTGGAAACACCATATATTTT. V gene TRBV10-1 combines with J gene TRBJ1-3, with 7 positions matching TRBD1. Germline V CDR1 and CDR2: WNHNN, SYGVQD (reference sequence). V lost 5 bases, J lost 0 bases, and 7 bases stayed unmatched. This CDR3 region has 16 residues.